The 20 T cell receptor beta chains presented below share a single source sample, sequenced in a study of T cells in Graves' hyperthyroidism and ophthalmopathy. Amplification yielded TCR beta CDR3 regions, with RNA transcripts as the source. HTBI primers were employed in a first-round RT-PCR of the TCR CDR3. TCRdb reanalysed the multiplex PCR reads using MiXCR and keeps one entry per CDR3 protein. The sample has some 690,000 distinct CDR3 sequences, roughly 17% seen once; the top ten hold less than 20%. Sequencing was carried out using blood. The source of these receptors is a man aged 50 or older with Graves' hyperthyroidism.

The CDR3 is CSARDPGGPGEQYF. Written as DNA, the CDR3 is TGCAGTGCTAGAGATCCGGGAGGGCCGGGAGAGCAGTACTTC. The genes are TRBV20-1 and TRBJ2-7; 8 bases agree with TRBD2. The CDR3 consists of 14 residues. J was trimmed by 7 bases and V by 0 bases; bases with no gene match: 8. Looked up from germline, CDR1 is DFQATT and CDR2 is SNEGSKA (reference sequence).

This clonotype was seen many times. The gene calls are TRBV2 and TRBJ2-7; D is undetermined. The CDR3 length is 14 residues. V gave up 6 bases and J gave up 0 bases, with 12 bases separating them. Germline-derived CDR1 and CDR2 are SNHLY and FYNNEI. Here the CDR3 reads CASRTDAPSYEQYF. The CDR3 DNA is TGTGCCAGCAGAACGGACGCTCCCTCCTACGAGCAGTACTTC.

At least ten counts were recorded for this clonotype. This chain joins TRBV2 and TRBJ1-5; D is perhaps TRBD1 (5 bases). The CDR3 length is 16 residues. Germline V CDR1 and CDR2: SNHLY, FYNNEI. V was clipped by 6 bases and J by 4 bases, with 19 bases between them. The CDR3 region is CASRLTIPGPNQPQHF. Here the CDR3 DNA reads TGTGCCAGCAGGTTAACTATACCGGGACCGAATCAGCCCCAGCATTTT.

This clonotype was seen a few times. The gene calls are TRBV5-1 and TRBJ1-1; no clear D gene. Germline V gene lookup returns CDR1 SGHRS and CDR2 YFSETQ. V was cut by 5 bases and J by 2 bases, with 10 bases left in between. This CDR3 region has 13 residues. CDR3 nucleotide sequence: TGCGCCAGCAGACGGCAGAGTAACACTGAAGCTTTCTTT. It codes for CASRRQSNTEAFF.

This clonotype was counted at least ten times. This chain connects TRBV2 to TRBJ1-2; 7 bases are shared with TRBD1. CDR3 length equals 12 residues. Losses at the gene ends were 5 bases for V and 4 bases for J; bases not matched to a gene: 1. Germline-derived CDR1 and CDR2 are SNHLY and FYNNEI. CDR3 sequence: CASSPGGYGYTF. The CDR3 DNA follows: TGTGCCAGCAGTCCAGGGGGCTATGGCTACACCTTC.

The V call is TRBV9, the J call TRBJ2-3, with D perhaps TRBD2 (6 bases). V lost 0 bases, J lost 4 bases, and 15 bases lay in between. This CDR3 is built from 16 residues. Germline V gene lookup returns CDR1 SGDLS and CDR2 YYNGEE. CDR3 sequence reads: CASSVVEGKFPDTQYF. The CDR3 DNA sequence: TGTGCCAGCAGCGTAGTGGAGGGAAAGTTTCCAGATACGCAGTATTTT.

This clonotype was counted at least ten times. The chain recombines TRBV2 with TRBJ1-1; 9 positions match TRBD1. This CDR3 has 14 amino acids. V shed 2 bases and J 3 bases; nucleotides not matched to a gene: 1. Germline CDR1 SNHLY, CDR2 FYNNEI. CDR3 sequence: CASSETGGYTEAFF. The CDR3, as DNA: TGTGCCAGCAGTGAAACAGGGGGCTACACTGAAGCTTTCTTT.

J is TRBJ2-4 and V is TRBV3-1; tentative D call: TRBD2 (5 bases). Trimming stripped 1 base from V and 7 bases from J, with 14 bases between. Germline values: CDR1 LGHDT, CDR2 YNNKEL (reference sequence). The CDR3 is made up of 15 amino acids. The CDR3 region is CASSQVEGVRNIQYF. CDR3 DNA: TGTGCCAGCAGCCAAGTTGAGGGAGTTCGGAACATTCAGTACTTC.

This clonotype was detected a few times. The rearrangement uses TRBV10-3 and TRBJ2-3; D is undetermined. This CDR3 spans 13 amino acids. Germline CDR1 and CDR2: ENHRY and SYGVKD. V was trimmed by 3 bases and J by 3 bases, leaving 7 bases between them. CDR3 residues: CAISEGITDTQYF. CDR3 coding DNA: TGTGCCATCAGTGAAGGAATTACAGATACGCAGTATTTT.

In this sample, this clonotype turned up a few times. The CDR3 sequence is CASSQSGTNHYEQYF. DNA of the CDR3: TGTGCCAGCAGTCAAAGCGGGACCAATCACTACGAGCAGTACTTC. The gene calls are TRBV6-1 and TRBJ2-7; the match to TRBD2 covers 7 bases. The germline V gene encodes CDR1 MNHNS and CDR2 SASEGT. This CDR3 spans 15 amino acids. V trimming: 5 bases; J trimming: 3 bases; junction bases outside the gene matches: 10.

J is TRBJ1-4 and V is TRBV6-1; no reliable D call. The CDR3 totals 16 residues. Germline CDR1 reads MNHNS; CDR2 reads SASEGT. The V gene lost 0 bases and the J gene lost 6 bases, with 14 bases spanning the gap. CDR3 region: CASSEAGLTADEKLFF. The CDR3 DNA follows: TGTGCCAGCAGTGAAGCAGGGCTCACCGCGGATGAAAAACTGTTTTTT.

This clonotype was found a few times. The gene calls are TRBV19 and TRBJ1-5, with D possibly being TRBD1 (6 bases). Germline V gene lookup returns CDR1 LNHDA and CDR2 SQIVND (reference sequence). The length of the CDR3 is 15 residues. Between the trimmed V and J ends, which lost 7 bases and 5 bases, there was a span of 18 bases. CDR3 amino acids: CASTILGTSDQPQHF. The DNA of the CDR3 is TGTGCCAGTACCATTCTCGGGACATCCGATCAGCCCCAGCATTTT.

Many counts were recorded for this clonotype. The V gene is TRBV29-1, the J gene TRBJ2-5; 7 bases align to TRBD2. The junction had 14 bases not matched to a gene; V was cut back by 5 bases and J by 2 bases. The V gene's germline CDR1 is SQVTM and CDR2 ANQGSEA. The CDR3 consists of 16 residues. CDR3 sequence: CSVIYSLAASQETQYF. CDR3 DNA: TGCAGCGTTATCTACTCCCTAGCGGCCTCTCAAGAGACCCAGTACTTC.

This clonotype was seen repeatedly, ten times or more. This chain connects TRBV28 to TRBJ1-1, with D perhaps TRBD1 (6 bases). Germline CDR1 is MDHEN and CDR2 is SYDVKM. The CDR3 sequence is 13 residues long. With 6 bases removed from V and 1 base from J, the gap between germline ends came to 9 bases. The CDR3 loop reads CASSLGGNTEAFF. CDR3 sequence (DNA): TGTGCCAGCAGCTTAGGGGGGAACACTGAAGCTTTCTTT.

V and J are TRBV28 and TRBJ1-6, with D unclear. V was trimmed by 5 bases and J by 4 bases, leaving 15 bases between them. The CDR3 totals 16 residues. The germline CDR1 and CDR2 sequences are MDHEN and SYDVKM. CDR3 DNA sequence: TGTGCCAGCAGTCACCCTGAGGACTTTTATAATTCACCCCTCCACTTT. Protein product: CASSHPEDFYNSPLHF.

The rearrangement uses TRBV11-1 and TRBJ2-7; no reliable D call. The CDR3 extends over 15 amino acids. Germline CDR1 SGHAT, CDR2 FQDESV (reference sequence). V was trimmed by 5 bases and J by 0 bases, leaving 14 bases between them. CDR3 amino acids: CASSPSSGGSYEQYF. The DNA of the CDR3 is TGTGCCAGCAGCCCGAGCTCGGGCGGCTCCTACGAGCAGTACTTC.

The chain carries TRBV7-9 and TRBJ2-3, with TRBD1 as a possible D gene (6 bases). CDR3 size: 15 residues. V dropped 4 bases and J dropped 3 bases, with 14 bases sitting between them. Germline V lookup: CDR1 SEHNR, CDR2 FQNEAQ (reference sequence). The CDR3 loop reads CASSSDSPLTDTQYF. CDR3 in DNA: TGTGCCAGCAGCTCGGACAGTCCCTTAACAGATACGCAGTATTTT.

This clonotype has at least ten counts. The J gene is TRBJ2-5, the V gene TRBV19, with 9 bases that match TRBD1. Germline CDR1 reads LNHDA; CDR2 reads SQIVND (reference sequence). The CDR3 runs 16 residues. V shed 5 bases and J 5 bases; nucleotides not matched to a gene: 12. In nucleotides, the CDR3 is TGTGCCAGTAGTGGTCGAACAGGGGGCGTTCACGAGACCCAGTACTTC. It encodes CASSGRTGGVHETQYF.

This clonotype was seen repeatedly, ten times or more. The V gene is TRBV20-1, the J gene TRBJ2-7, with TRBD1 as a possible D gene (5 bases). Trimming took 0 bases from V and 1 from J, leaving 16 bases between them. This CDR3 has 16 amino acids. Germline loops: CDR1 DFQATT, CDR2 SNEGSKA (reference sequence). The CDR3 is CSARDQQASYSYEQYF. In nucleotides, the CDR3 is TGCAGTGCTAGAGACCAACAGGCCTCTTATTCCTACGAGCAGTACTTC.

In its sample, this clonotype was seen many times. The chain joins TRBV20-1 to TRBJ2-7; 8 bases fit TRBD2. V trimming: 2 bases; J trimming: 3 bases; junction bases outside the gene matches: 3. The CDR3 is 13 amino acids. The germline V gene encodes CDR1 DFQATT and CDR2 SNEGSKA (reference sequence). The CDR3 loop is CSARLAGFYEQYF. In DNA, the CDR3 is TGCAGTGCTAGACTAGCGGGCTTCTACGAGCAGTACTTC.